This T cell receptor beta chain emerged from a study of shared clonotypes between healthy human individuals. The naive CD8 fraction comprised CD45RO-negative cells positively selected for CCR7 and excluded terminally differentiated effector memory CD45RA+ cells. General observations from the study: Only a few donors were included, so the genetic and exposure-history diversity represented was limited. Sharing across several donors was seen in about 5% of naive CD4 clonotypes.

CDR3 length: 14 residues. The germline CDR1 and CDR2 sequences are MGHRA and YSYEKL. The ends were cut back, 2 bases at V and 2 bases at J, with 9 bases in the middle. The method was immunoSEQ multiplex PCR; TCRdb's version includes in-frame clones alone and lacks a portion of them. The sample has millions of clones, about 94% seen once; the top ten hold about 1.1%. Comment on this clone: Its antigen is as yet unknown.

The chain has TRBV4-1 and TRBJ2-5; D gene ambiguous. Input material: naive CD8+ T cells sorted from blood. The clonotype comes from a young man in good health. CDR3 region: CASSQLWRQETQYF. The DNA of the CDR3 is TGCGCCAGCAGCCAACTTTGGCGGCAAGAGACCCAGTACTTC.